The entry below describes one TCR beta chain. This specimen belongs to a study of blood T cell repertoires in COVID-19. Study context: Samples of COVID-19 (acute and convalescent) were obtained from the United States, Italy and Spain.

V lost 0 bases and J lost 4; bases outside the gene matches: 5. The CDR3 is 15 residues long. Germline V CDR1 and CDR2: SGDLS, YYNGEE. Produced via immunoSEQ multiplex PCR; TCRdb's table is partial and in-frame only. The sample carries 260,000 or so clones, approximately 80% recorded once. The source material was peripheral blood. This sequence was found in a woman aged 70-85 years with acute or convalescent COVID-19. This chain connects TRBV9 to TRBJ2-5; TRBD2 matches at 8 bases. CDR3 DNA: TGTGCCAGCAGCGTAGGGCGGGGGGCGTTAGAGACCCAGTACTTC. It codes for CASSVGRGALETQYF.